This TCR beta chain was found in a study of cytomegalovirus exposure and HLA in healthy donors. Study at large: Per a later analysis, the roughly 700 first-cohort and under 150 validation repertoires shared one platform. General study findings and limits: Investigators reported fewer than 200 TCR beta chains as tied to cytomegalovirus.

Libraries were prepared by immunoSEQ multiplex PCR; TCRdb keeps only in-frame clonotypes and omits some of them. The sample has a few hundred thousand clones; roughly 84% are singletons. With regard to this clone: Its antigen is not identified.

Germline-derived CDR1 and CDR2 are MNHNS and SASEGT. Trimming cost V 2 bases and J 8 bases, with 15 bases left between them. This CDR3 contains 15 residues. Material: PBMCs. The sequence was collected from a woman in her 30s in good health and CMV-seropositive. This chain links TRBV6-1 with TRBJ1-4, with D maybe TRBD1 (5 bases). CDR3 residues: CASSEPPGYGEKLFF. CDR3 DNA sequence: TGTGCCAGCAGTGAACCCCCAGGGTATGGAGAAAAACTGTTTTTT.